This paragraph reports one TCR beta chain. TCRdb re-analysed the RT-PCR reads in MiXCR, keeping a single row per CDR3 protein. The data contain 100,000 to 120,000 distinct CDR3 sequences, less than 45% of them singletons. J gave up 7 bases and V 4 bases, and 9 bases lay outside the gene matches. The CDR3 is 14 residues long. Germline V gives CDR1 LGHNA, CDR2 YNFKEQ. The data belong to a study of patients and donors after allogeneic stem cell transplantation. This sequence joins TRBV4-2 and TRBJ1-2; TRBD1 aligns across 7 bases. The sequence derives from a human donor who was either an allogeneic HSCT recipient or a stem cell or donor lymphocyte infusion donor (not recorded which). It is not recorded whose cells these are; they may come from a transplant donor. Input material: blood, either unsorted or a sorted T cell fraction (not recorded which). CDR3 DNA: TGTGCCAGCAGCCCCGAACAAGGGGGCGCTGGCTACACCTTC. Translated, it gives CASSPEQGGAGYTF.